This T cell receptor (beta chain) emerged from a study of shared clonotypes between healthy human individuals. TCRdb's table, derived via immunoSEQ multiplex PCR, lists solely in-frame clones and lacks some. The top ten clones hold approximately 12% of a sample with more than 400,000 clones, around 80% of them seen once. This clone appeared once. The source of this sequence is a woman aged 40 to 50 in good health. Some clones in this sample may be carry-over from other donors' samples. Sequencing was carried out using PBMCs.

The CDR3 sequence: CASSVAGSYEQYF. The CDR3 nucleotides read TGTGCCAGCAGCGTAGCGGGAAGCTACGAGCAGTACTTC. The chain combines TRBV9 with TRBJ2-7; D perhaps matches TRBD2 (5 bases). Per the germline V gene, CDR1 is SGDLS and CDR2 is YYNGEE. V was pared by 0 bases and J by 3 bases, with 7 bases between. CDR3 length equals 13 residues.